Presented here are 10 T cell receptor beta chains from one specimen sequenced in a study of shared clonotypes between healthy human individuals. Profiling relied on immunoSEQ multiplex PCR, and the TCRdb table lists in-frame clones only, not all of them. In the table there are some 500,000 clones, about 95% of which are singletons. The sequenced material came from naive CD4+ T cells sorted from blood. Noted subset: CD45RA+ positively selected. The receptors were gathered from a woman aged 25 to 45 in good health.

The chain combines TRBV28 with TRBJ2-3; no firm D call. Germline loops: CDR1 MDHEN, CDR2 SYDVKM. V dropped 7 bases and J dropped 8 bases, with 13 bases sitting between them. The CDR3 spans 12 residues. The DNA of the CDR3 is TGTGCCAGCACTTCCCGTCCCGGTACGCAGTATTTT. Its protein product is CASTSRPGTQYF.

This clone was counted a single time. The chain is built from TRBV10-3 and TRBJ1-5; TRBD1 is a possible D gene (5 bases). The CDR3 has 15 amino acids. V was shortened by 3 bases and J by 1 base, with 10 bases between the two germline ends. The germline V gene has CDR1 ENHRY and CDR2 SYGVKD. The CDR3 loop reads CAISDGAISNQPQHF. The CDR3 DNA is TGTGCCATCAGTGACGGGGCCATAAGCAATCAGCCCCAGCATTTT.

The rearrangement joins TRBV10-2 to TRBJ1-4, with D possibly being TRBD1 (6 bases). The CDR3 has 15 amino acids. Germline V gene lookup returns CDR1 WSHSY and CDR2 SAAADI. Deletions cut 6 bases from V and 1 base from J, with 12 bases between. The CDR3 DNA reads TGCGCCAGCAGCAGGGGTCAGGGAACTAATGAAAAACTGTTTTTT. It encodes CASSRGQGTNEKLFF.

This clone was seen once. Additional DNA sequences in this sample encode the identical CDR3. The gene calls are TRBV28 and TRBJ1-1; no clear D. CDR1 and CDR2 (germline): MDHEN, SYDVKM. The CDR3 is 13 amino acids. Between the trimmed V and J ends, which lost 5 bases and 1 base, there was a span of 8 bases. The CDR3 loop is CASSRRRNTEAFF. The CDR3 DNA reads as TGTGCCAGCAGTCGCCGTCGGAACACTGAAGCTTTCTTT. Together with reference TRBV28 and TRBJ1-1, the CDR3 gives the full variable domain: DVKVTQSSRYLVKRTGEKVFLECVQDMDHENMFWYRQDPGLGLRLIYFSYDVKMKEKGDIPEGYSVSREKKERFSLILESASTNQTSMYLCASSRRRNTEAFFGQGTRLTVV.

This clone was observed a single time. V and J are TRBV28 and TRBJ1-4; 10 nucleotides match TRBD1. With V trimmed by 6 bases and J by 7 bases, 11 bases remained unmatched. Germline CDR1 and CDR2: MDHEN and SYDVKM. The CDR3 has 16 amino acids. The CDR3 DNA sequence: TGTGCCAGCAGACGACAGGGGGCGCGCTTTGGTGAAAAACTGTTTTTT. Protein sequence: CASRRQGARFGEKLFF.

The chain has TRBV4-1 and TRBJ2-7; 14 nucleotides align to TRBD2. The germline V gene encodes CDR1 MGHRA and CDR2 YSYEKL. The V segment lost 1 base and the J segment 7 bases; nucleotides outside the gene matches: 3. The CDR3 sequence is 15 residues long. The CDR3 sequence is CASSQAGTSGSEQYF. In DNA form, the CDR3 reads TGCGCCAGCAGCCAAGCCGGGACTAGCGGGAGTGAGCAGTACTTC.

A note on this clone: This sample also contains other DNA sequences that code for the same CDR3. The chain joins TRBV18 to TRBJ2-3; D might be TRBD1 or TRBD2, each matching 5 bases. CDR3 length equals 14 residues. The V end was cut by 0 bases, the J end by 1 base, with 5 bases between. Germline loops: CDR1 KGHSH, CDR2 LQKENI. DNA for the CDR3: TGTGCCAGCTCACCACCGGGGGGCACAGATACGCAGTATTTT. This gives the protein CASSPPGGTDTQYF.

The J gene is TRBJ2-3, the V gene TRBV28; D could derive from TRBD1 or TRBD2 (7 bases each). The CDR3 is 14 residues long. Trimming removed 1 base at V and 6 bases at J, with 11 bases between. Germline CDR1 reads MDHEN; CDR2 reads SYDVKM. CDR3 sequence reads: CASSLLQGGDTQYF. CDR3 bases: TGTGCCAGCAGTTTATTGCAGGGGGGGGATACGCAGTATTTT.

This chain uses TRBV7-2 with TRBJ2-4, with 11 bases aligning to TRBD2. The CDR3 length is 17 residues. J lost 4 bases, V lost 3 bases, and 8 bases had no gene match. CDR1 SGHTA and CDR2 FQGNSA come from the germline V gene. This CDR3 is CASSFSGRAELKNIQYF. CDR3 bases: TGTGCCAGCAGCTTTAGCGGGAGGGCAGAACTGAAAAACATTCAGTACTTC.

The genes are TRBV5-1 and TRBJ2-1, with 10 bases matching TRBD1. The CDR3 runs 17 residues. CDR1 and CDR2 (germline): SGHRS, YFSETQ. V lost 8 bases and J lost 3; bases outside the gene matches: 14. As DNA, the CDR3 is TGCGCCAGTTCCGGGACAGGGGTGAAGCGGGGCTACAATGAGCAGTTCTTC. Translated: CASSGTGVKRGYNEQFF.